This T cell receptor (beta chain) was sequenced during a study of cytomegalovirus exposure and HLA in healthy donors. Study results and caveats: Association of 15,000 to 20,000 TCR beta sequences with HLA alleles was found at 0.05 false discovery rate in a later analysis. The classifier, whose performance was assessed in both the original and validation cohorts, reportedly diagnosed cytomegalovirus status with high specificity and sensitivity.

The PCR was carried out with 60 Vbeta primers and 13 Jbeta primers. Only in-frame clones appear in the TCRdb table, and some are missing; sequencing was by immunoSEQ multiplex PCR. The sample has about 160,000 clones, around 75% seen once. Concerning this clone itself: The antigen remains unidentified.

Donors counted as nominally healthy when sampled, yet unrecorded immune exposures were likely. Material for sequencing was PBMCs. This clonotype was obtained from a woman aged 45-65 years in good health and CMV-seropositive.

The CDR3 spells CASSLLSEETQYF. In DNA form, the CDR3 reads TGCGCCAGCAGCTTGCTTAGCGAAGAGACCCAGTACTTC. The rearrangement uses TRBV5-1 and TRBJ2-5; tentative D call: TRBD2 (5 bases). Per the germline V gene, CDR1 is SGHRS and CDR2 is YFSETQ. V lost 1 base and J lost 3, with 7 bases in between. CDR3 length equals 13 residues.